This T cell receptor beta chain was obtained from a study of CD8 T cells in Susac syndrome. Study overall: Clinically active disease was present in six of the sequenced Susac syndrome patients. About 8 of these patients were in remission.

With random hexamers, about 0.5 to 1 ug RNA was reverse transcribed. immunoSEQ multiplex PCR amplified TCR beta CDR3 across 54 Vbeta, 13 Jbeta. TCRdb reanalysed the immunoSEQ multiplex PCR reads using MiXCR and keeps one entry per CDR3 protein. The top ten hold roughly 0.08% of the sample, which has 110,000 to 150,000 distinct CDR3 sequences, around 95% seen once. This CDR3 comprises 13 residues. CDR1 and CDR2 from the germline V gene are MGHRA and YSYEKL. Trimming stripped 0 bases from V and 1 base from J, with 3 bases between. This chain links TRBV4-1 with TRBJ1-2; D ambiguous. The sequenced material came from CD4+ T cells from PBMCs. The TCR sequence derives from a human donor with Susac syndrome. CDR3 bases: TGCGCCAGCAGCCAAGAAGTTAACTATGGCTACACCTTC. Protein sequence: CASSQEVNYGYTF.